A selection of T cell receptor beta chains follows, all from one sample in a study of control samples from healthy donors and cancer patients. This table comes from immunoSEQ multiplex PCR, and its TCRdb copy is limited to in-frame clones, with some not included. Of some 120,000 clones detected, about 88% appear once; the ten largest clones hold roughly 3.2%. Sequencing was performed on blood. The receptors shown here come from a man aged 50 or older in good health. The conserved cysteine and the conserved F or W are not part of the CDR3 here. The D gene is left open where the match is weak. Not all rows give a size; the values are once, few, many and, for expanded clones, a class.

v_gene | d_gene | abundance | CDR3aa
TRBV14 | NA | NA | ASSQGQNTEAF
TRBV27 | NA | NA | ASSASGYRGYT
TRBV5-1 | NA | NA | ASSRDDSPNQPQH
TRBV20-1 | NA | NA | SASRVPRGEQF
TRBV12-3/TRBV12-4 | TRBD1 | NA | ASSTTGERAF
TRBV9 | TRBD1 | NA | ASSVTGQGFGYT
TRBV19 | NA | once | ASSTRTRHYGYT
TRBV14 | NA | NA | ASSHYEGTDTQY
TRBV27 | TRBD2 | once | ASSQPPSGGWSDTQY
TRBV12-3/TRBV12-4 | NA | NA | ASTSSLGNIQY
TRBV6-5 | TRBD1 | few | ASRETGGTEKLF
TRBV18 | TRBD1 | NA | ASSPPTGTTNTGELF
TRBV7-3 | NA | once | ASSQQGGGHNEQF
TRBV5-1 | TRBD1 | NA | ASSLGGQGYYGYT
TRBV5-1 | TRBD1 | NA | ASTMRQGRTDTQY
TRBV10-1 | NA | NA | ASNEDTGNEQF
TRBV9 | NA | NA | ASGGPDTQY
TRBV7-9 | NA | once | ASSLGSGPLH
TRBV2 | NA | NA | ASRGSEGNQPQH
TRBV30 | NA | NA | AWGTGHRTDTQY
TRBV28 | NA | many | ASISSRAYQPQH
TRBV14 | NA | NA | ASSHSGNTEAF
TRBV5-1 | TRBD2 | NA | ASSVRLAGTYEQY
TRBV5-1 | TRBD1 | NA | ASSPGQGAPLGEQF
TRBV7-9 | TRBD2 | NA | ASSLVAGLAGELF
TRBV5-6 | NA | NA | ASSLGTSPIT
TRBV7-9 | TRBD2 | NA | ASSLARGAYNEQF
TRBV7-9 | NA | NA | ASSLDVGELTYEQY
TRBV3-1/TRBV3-2 | NA | NA | ASSQRGAGRWAEAF
TRBV5-1 | NA | NA | ASSPGSTGTYEQY
TRBV5-1 | NA | NA | ASSALGTPGELF
TRBV7-9 | NA | NA | ASSPEDTEAF
TRBV19 | NA | once | ASSMEKGGWGSHLRGYT
TRBV3-1/TRBV3-2 | TRBD1 | NA | ASSPSYRGLREQF
TRBV3-1/TRBV3-2 | TRBD1 | NA | ASSQGSPGQGAIEQY
TRBV7-9 | NA | NA | ASSSSHWVEQY
TRBV24-1 | TRBD2 | NA | ATSPSLAGQRGKQF
TRBV19 | TRBD1 | NA | ASRIGQDYYQPQH
TRBV28 | TRBD1 | once | ASSWGQVVGETQY
TRBV18 | NA | NA | ASSPTQMNTEAF
TRBV19 | TRBD2 | NA | ASSTRDYHSTDTQY
TRBV5-4 | NA | NA | ASSLRAETYEQY
TRBV2 | NA | NA | ASSDRHSPLH
TRBV5-1 | NA | NA | ASSLVGDPNTEAF
TRBV4-1 | NA | NA | ASSSQGGPYEQY
TRBV19 | NA | NA | ATRQDLSGANVLT
TRBV30 | NA | NA | AWSPFSGWAEAF
TRBV11-2 | NA | NA | ASSPGGIGGMRGLT
TRBV15 | NA | few | ATSRDLTGKYEQY
TRBV5-1 | NA | NA | ASSFSIPTDTIY
TRBV9 | TRBD1 | NA | ASSVTGGSADTQY
TRBV6-6 | NA | once | ASSSSSADGYT
TRBV20-1 | NA | NA | SHEGVVGYT
TRBV4-2 | NA | NA | ASSQDGRETQY
TRBV7-9 | NA | NA | ASSLGPGEYYEQY